This T cell receptor beta chain was recovered during a study of T cells in Graves' hyperthyroidism and ophthalmopathy. This CDR3 has 12 residues. Trimming took 5 bases from V and 8 from J, leaving 9 bases between them. What was amplified from RNA transcripts were TCR beta CDR3 regions. During a first-round RT-PCR of the TCR CDR3, the HTBI primer set was used. TCRdb redid the calling of the multiplex PCR reads with MiXCR, one entry per CDR3 protein. The sample comprises about 96,000 distinct CDR3 sequences, 51% of which are singletons, and 25% to 30% rests with the top ten. This clonotype was detected many times.

V and J are TRBV12-3 or TRBV12-4 and TRBJ1-4; D is unclear. The sequenced sample consisted of blood. The sequence derives from a woman in her forties with Graves' hyperthyroidism. The CDR3 protein is CASSPLNEKLFF. The DNA of the CDR3 is TGTGCCAGCAGTCCCTTAAACGAAAAACTGTTTTTT.